This T cell receptor beta chain is from a study of T cells in localized non-small cell lung cancer (dated by TCRdb to 2020 to 2022). General notes on the study: The study examined T cell repertoires in roughly 240 patients with early-stage NSCLC and compared tumors with uninvolved tumor-adjacent lungs. The cohort comprised 200 to 300 treatment-naïve NSCLC patients with resected, localized lung tumors. A mean age of roughly 66 years was recorded for the NSCLC patients, of whom 129 were male and 100 to 110 were female. Broader findings and caveats from the paper: Because multi-region sequencing of the tumors was not done, intratumor heterogeneity could not be ruled out. Uninvolved tumor-adjacent lung showed the highest T cell clonality, higher than tumor, which suggests more focused antigenic responses in the adjacent lung. Of the top 100 tumor clones, a median of approximately 60 were detected in paired uninvolved adjacent lung; approximately 30 were also among that lung's top 100. Because of the exploratory design, TCR variables were selected using unadjusted p-values without false-discovery rate correction. Higher T cell density in blood was associated with longer overall survival, whereas higher clonality in adjacent lung was associated with shorter survival.

TCR beta CDR3 regions were sequenced from DNA using the immunoSEQ Assay. For the original study's pipeline: T cell density was computed as TCR beta template counts normalized to usable DNA estimated by amplifying housekeeping genes. The preseqR package was used to estimate richness by extrapolating to 400,000 templates for PBMC samples and to 120,000 templates for tissue samples. Clonality was defined as one minus Pielou's evenness. Differential abundance testing on productive amino-acid clonotypes, with a minimum total count of 5 and an alpha of 0.1, was used to identify tissue-enriched TCRs. The Jaccard Index and the Morisita Overlap Index were used to measure repertoire overlap between compartments. GLIPH clustered TCR beta CDR3s with public tetramer-defined viral CDR3s; viral motifs required at least three viral sequences plus V-gene enrichment. TCRdb provides this immuneACCESS table in a form limited to in-frame rearrangements. Some clones are lacking; in checked studies, under half of them reflect an unresolved V gene, and why the rest are absent is not known. That table is the source of V, J and clone size, and D and trimming were worked out from the DNA. The sample table records some 64,000 clones; 81% of these occur just once. The ten largest clonotypes hold around 4.7% of the sample.

Regarding this clone: Its antigen is currently not known. Per-base qualities were not stored, and no clone one base away is much larger.

At diagnosis, peripheral blood, uninvolved tumor-adjacent lung and tumor were collected and stored as a combination of fresh-frozen and FFPE material. For TCR repertoire profiling, blood samples were analyzed as peripheral blood mononuclear cells. The CDR3 runs 15 amino acids, cysteine and phenylalanine included. Only the CDR3 DNA stays, 45 bases, in frame from base 1. The material sequenced was PBMCs, taken before any cancer treatment. The clonotype comes from a man aged 40 to 69 with stage II lung adenocarcinoma. The V and J genes are TRBV21-1 and TRBJ1-2. TRBV21-1 is listed as a pseudogene. The CDR3 protein: CASSPRGAPDYGYTF. The sequenced DNA: TGTGCCAGCAGCCCTCGGGGGGCCCCAGACTATGGCTACACCTTC.